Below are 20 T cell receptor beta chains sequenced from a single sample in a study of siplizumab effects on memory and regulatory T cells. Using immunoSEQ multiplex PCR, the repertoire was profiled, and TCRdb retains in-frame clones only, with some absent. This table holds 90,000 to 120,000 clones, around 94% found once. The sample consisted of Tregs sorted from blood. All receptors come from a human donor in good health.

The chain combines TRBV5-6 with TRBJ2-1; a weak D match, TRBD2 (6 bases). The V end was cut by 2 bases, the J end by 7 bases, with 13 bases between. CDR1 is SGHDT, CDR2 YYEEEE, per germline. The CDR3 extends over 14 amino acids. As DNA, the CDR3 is TGTGCCAGCAGCTTCGGGACTCTGTGGAATGAGCAGTTCTTC. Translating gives CASSFGTLWNEQFF.

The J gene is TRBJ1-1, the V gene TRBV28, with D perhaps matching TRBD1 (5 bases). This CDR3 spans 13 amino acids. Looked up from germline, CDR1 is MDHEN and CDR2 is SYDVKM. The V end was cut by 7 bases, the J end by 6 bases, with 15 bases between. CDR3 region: CASNQGGVPEAFF. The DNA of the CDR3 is TGTGCCAGCAATCAGGGAGGGGTCCCTGAAGCTTTCTTT.

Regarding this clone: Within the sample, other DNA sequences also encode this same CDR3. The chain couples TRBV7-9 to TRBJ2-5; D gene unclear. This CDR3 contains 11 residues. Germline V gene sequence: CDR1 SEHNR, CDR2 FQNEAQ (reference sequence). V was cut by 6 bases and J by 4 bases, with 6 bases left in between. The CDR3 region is CASSPRETQYF. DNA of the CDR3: TGTGCCAGCAGTCCGAGAGAGACCCAGTACTTC.

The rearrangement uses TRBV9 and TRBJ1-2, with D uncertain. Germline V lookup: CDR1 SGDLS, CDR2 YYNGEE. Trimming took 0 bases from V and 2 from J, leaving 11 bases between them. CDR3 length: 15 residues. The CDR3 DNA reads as TGTGCCAGCAGCGTAGACGGGGTCCGCAACTATGGCTACACCTTC. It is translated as CASSVDGVRNYGYTF. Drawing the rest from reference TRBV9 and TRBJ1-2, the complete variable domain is DSGVTQTPKHLITATGQRVTLRCSPRSGDLSVYWYQQSLDQGLQFLIQYYNGEERAKGNILERFSAQQFPDLHSELNLSSLELGDSALYFCASSVDGVRNYGYTFGSGTRLTVV.

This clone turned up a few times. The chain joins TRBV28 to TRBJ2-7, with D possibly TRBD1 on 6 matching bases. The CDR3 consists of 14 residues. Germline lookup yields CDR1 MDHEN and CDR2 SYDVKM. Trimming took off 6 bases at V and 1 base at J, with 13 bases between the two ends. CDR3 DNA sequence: TGTGCCAGCAGAGACCAGACAGGATCCTACGAGCAGTACTTC. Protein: CASRDQTGSYEQYF. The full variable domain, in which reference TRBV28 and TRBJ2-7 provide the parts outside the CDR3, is DVKVTQSSRYLVKRTGEKVFLECVQDMDHENMFWYRQDPGLGLRLIYFSYDVKMKEKGDIPEGYSVSREKKERFSLILESASTNQTSMYLCASRDQTGSYEQYFGPGTRLTVT.

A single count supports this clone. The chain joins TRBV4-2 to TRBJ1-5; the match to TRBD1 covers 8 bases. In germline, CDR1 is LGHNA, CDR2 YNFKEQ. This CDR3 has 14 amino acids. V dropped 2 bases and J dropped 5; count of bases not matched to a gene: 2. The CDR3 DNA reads TGTGCCAGCAGCCAACAGGGGGCGGATCAGCCCCAGCATTTT. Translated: CASSQQGADQPQHF.

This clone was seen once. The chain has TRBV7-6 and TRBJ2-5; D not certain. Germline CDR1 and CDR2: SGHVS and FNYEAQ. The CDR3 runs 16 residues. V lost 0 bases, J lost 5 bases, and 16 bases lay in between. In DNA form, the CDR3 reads TGTGCCAGCAGCTTAGCGCCGGGCCCGGAAAGGGAGACCCAGTACTTC. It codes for CASSLAPGPERETQYF.

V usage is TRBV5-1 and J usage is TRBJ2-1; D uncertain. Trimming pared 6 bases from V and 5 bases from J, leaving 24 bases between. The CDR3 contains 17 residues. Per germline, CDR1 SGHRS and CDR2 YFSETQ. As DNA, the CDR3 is TGCGCCAGCACCCGAACGACCTTTATCCGCGACCACAATGAGCAGTTCTTC. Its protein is CASTRTTFIRDHNEQFF.

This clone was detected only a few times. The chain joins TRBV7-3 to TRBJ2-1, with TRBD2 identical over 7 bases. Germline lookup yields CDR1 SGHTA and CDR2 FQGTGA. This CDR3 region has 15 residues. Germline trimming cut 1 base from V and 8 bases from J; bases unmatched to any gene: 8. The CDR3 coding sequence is TGTGCCAGCAGCTTAAATCGCGGGAGAAGCGATGAGCAGTTCTTC. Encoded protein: CASSLNRGRSDEQFF.

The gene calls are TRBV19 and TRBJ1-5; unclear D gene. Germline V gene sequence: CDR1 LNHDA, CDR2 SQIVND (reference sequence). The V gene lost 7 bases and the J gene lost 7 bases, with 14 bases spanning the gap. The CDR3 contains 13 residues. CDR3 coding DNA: TGTGCCAGTATTAGGGAGTATTCGCAGCCCCAGCATTTT. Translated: CASIREYSQPQHF.

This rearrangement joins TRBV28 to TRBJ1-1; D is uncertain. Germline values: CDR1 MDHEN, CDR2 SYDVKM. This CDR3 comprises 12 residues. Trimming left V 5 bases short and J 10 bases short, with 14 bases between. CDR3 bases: TGTGCCAGCAGTCGTAGTCGGGCAGGAGCTTTCTTT. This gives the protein CASSRSRAGAFF.

Here the CDR3 reads CASSHKIQYF. CDR3 nucleotide sequence: TGTGCCAGTAGTCACAAGATTCAGTACTTC. The J gene is TRBJ2-4, the V gene TRBV19; D remains unclear. The CDR3 sequence is 10 residues long. V dropped 5 bases and J dropped 10 bases, with 6 bases sitting between them. Germline values: CDR1 LNHDA, CDR2 SQIVND (reference sequence).

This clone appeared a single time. CDR3 amino acids: CSVAGQGYNEQFF. The DNA for the CDR3 is TGCAGCGTTGCGGGACAGGGCTACAATGAGCAGTTCTTC. This sequence joins TRBV29-1 and TRBJ2-1, with 9 bases that match TRBD1. Germline lookup yields CDR1 SQVTM and CDR2 ANQGSEA. After removal of 4 bases from V and 3 bases from J, the junction contained 1 base not matched to a gene. The CDR3 covers 13 residues.

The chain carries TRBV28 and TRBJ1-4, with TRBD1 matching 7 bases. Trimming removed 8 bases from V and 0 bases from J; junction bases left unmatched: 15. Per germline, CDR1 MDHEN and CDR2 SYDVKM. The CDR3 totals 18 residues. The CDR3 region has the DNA TGTGCCAGCCTGCCGAAAGGGGGCGTCTACGCAACTAATGAAAAACTGTTTTTT. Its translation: CASLPKGGVYATNEKLFF. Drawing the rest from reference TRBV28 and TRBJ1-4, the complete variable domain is DVKVTQSSRYLVKRTGEKVFLECVQDMDHENMFWYRQDPGLGLRLIYFSYDVKMKEKGDIPEGYSVSREKKERFSLILESASTNQTSMYLCASLPKGGVYATNEKLFFGSGTQLSVL.

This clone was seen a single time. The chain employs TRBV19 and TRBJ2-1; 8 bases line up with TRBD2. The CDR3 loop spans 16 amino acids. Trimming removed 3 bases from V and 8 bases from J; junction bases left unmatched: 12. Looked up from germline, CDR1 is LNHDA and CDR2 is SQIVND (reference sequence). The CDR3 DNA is TGTGCCAGTAGTATGTCTACCGGGACTAGTGCGGATGAGCAGTTCTTC. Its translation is CASSMSTGTSADEQFF.

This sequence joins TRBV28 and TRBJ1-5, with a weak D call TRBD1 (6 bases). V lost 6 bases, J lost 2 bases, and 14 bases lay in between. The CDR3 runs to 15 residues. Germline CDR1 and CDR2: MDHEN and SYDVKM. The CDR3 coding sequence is TGTGCCAGCAGATCCAGGGGCTACGGCAATCAGCCCCAGCATTTT. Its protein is CASRSRGYGNQPQHF.

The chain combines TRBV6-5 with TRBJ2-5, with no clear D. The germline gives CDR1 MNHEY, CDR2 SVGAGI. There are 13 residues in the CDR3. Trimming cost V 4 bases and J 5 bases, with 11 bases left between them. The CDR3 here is CASSSLSFETQYF. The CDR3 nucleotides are TGTGCCAGCAGTTCCCTTTCTTTTGAGACCCAGTACTTC.

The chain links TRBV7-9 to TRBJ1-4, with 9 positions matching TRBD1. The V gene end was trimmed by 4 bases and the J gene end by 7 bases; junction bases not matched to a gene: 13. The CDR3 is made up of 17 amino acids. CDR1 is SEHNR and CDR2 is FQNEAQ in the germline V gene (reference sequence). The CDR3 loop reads CASSYSRDRDFIEKLFF. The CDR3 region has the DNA TGTGCCAGCAGCTATTCCCGGGACAGGGATTTTATTGAAAAACTGTTTTTT.

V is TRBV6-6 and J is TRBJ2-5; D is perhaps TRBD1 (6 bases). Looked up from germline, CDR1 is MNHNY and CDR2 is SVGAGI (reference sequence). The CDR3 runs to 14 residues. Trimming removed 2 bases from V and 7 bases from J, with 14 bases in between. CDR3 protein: CASSYRDTPGTQYF. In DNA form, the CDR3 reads TGTGCCAGCAGTTACCGGGACACCCCGGGGACCCAGTACTTC.

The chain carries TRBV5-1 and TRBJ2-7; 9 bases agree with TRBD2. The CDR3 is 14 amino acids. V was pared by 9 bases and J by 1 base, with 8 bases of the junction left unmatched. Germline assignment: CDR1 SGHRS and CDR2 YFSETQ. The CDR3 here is CATRSSGSSYEQYF. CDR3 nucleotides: TGCGCCACTAGGAGTAGCGGGAGTTCCTACGAGCAGTACTTC.